A selection of T cell receptor beta chains follows, all from one sample in a study of shared clonotypes between healthy human individuals. Some clones are missing from TCRdb's copy, which holds only in-frame ones; the method was immunoSEQ multiplex PCR. The sample consists of approximately 2.3 million clones, more than 85% of them appearing once. Sequencing used naive CD4+ T cells from PBMCs. All receptors derive from a man between 18 and 35 years old in good health. Some clones in this sample may be carry-over from other donors' samples. Each CDR3 is given with its conserved first and last residue. A D gene is named only where the DNA matches it firmly. Not all rows give a size; the values are once, few, many and, for expanded clones, a class.

>TRBV27|15|TRBJ2-2|-|TRBD2
TGTGCCAGCAGTCCAGGGACTAGCGGACCCTCTTTGTTGTTTTTT
CASSPGTSGPSLLFF
>TRBV7-6|17|TRBJ1-5|-|-
TGTGCCAGCAGCTCCACCGTGGGCAGGAATAGCAATCAGCCCCAGCATTTT
CASSSTVGRNSNQPQHF
>TRBV9|13|TRBJ1-6|-|-
TGTGCCAGCAGTCCGGGCGCGGGTTCACCCCTCCACTTT
CASSPGAGSPLHF
>TRBV6-1|13|TRBJ2-1|-|TRBD2
TGTGCCAGCAGCCCATGGGGGAGGGTTGAGCAGTTCTTC
CASSPWGRVEQFF
>TRBV11-2|17|TRBJ2-7|-|-
TGTGCCAGCAGCTCTAAGCACGGGGGATGGGGAGCCTACGAGCAGTACTTC
CASSSKHGGWGAYEQYF
>TRBV5-4|15|TRBJ2-1|-|TRBD2
TGTGCCAGCAGCTCTACTAGCGGCGCCTACAATGAGCAGTTCTTC
CASSSTSGAYNEQFF
>TRBV2|14|TRBJ1-1|once|TRBD1
TGTGCCAGCAGTATGACAGGGCCGAACACTGAAGCTTTCTTT
CASSMTGPNTEAFF
>TRBV18|15|TRBJ2-7|-|-
TGTGCCAGCTCACCTGAACAGGGTTCGGCTTACGAGCAGTACTTC
CASSPEQGSAYEQYF
>TRBV2|14|TRBJ2-3|-|-
TGTGCCAGCAGTGAAGACAGGGTTCCAGATACGCAGTATTTT
CASSEDRVPDTQYF
>TRBV10-3|15|TRBJ2-1|-|TRBD2
TGTGCCATCACCCTAGGCGGGGGGCCTTACAATGAGCAGTTCTTC
CAITLGGGPYNEQFF
>TRBV9|15|TRBJ2-5|-|-
TGTGCCAGCAGCGTTGGTATTCTAGCCCAAGAGACCCAGTACTTC
CASSVGILAQETQYF
>TRBV7-6|14|TRBJ2-7|-|TRBD2
TGTGCCAGCAGCCACGGGAGGGGCTCCTACGAGCAGTACTTC
CASSHGRGSYEQYF
>TRBV4-2|16|TRBJ2-3|-|TRBD1
TGTGCCAGCAGCCAACGTTTCCAGGGGGACGGGGATACGCAGTATTTT
CASSQRFQGDGDTQYF
>TRBV7-9|15|TRBJ2-3|-|-
TGTGCCAGCAGCTTTCTCAGGGGAAGCACAGATACGCAGTATTTT
CASSFLRGSTDTQYF